This T cell receptor (beta chain) emerged from a study of blood T cell repertoires in COVID-19. Study-wide context: In each case, the material was cDNA or gDNA derived from T cells, B-cell-depleted T cells, or PBMCs.

Source study methods: For nucleated cells, counts were estimated from reference gene primer amplification. Using immunoSEQ multiplex PCR, the repertoire was profiled, and TCRdb retains in-frame clones only, with some absent. V, J and clone size are taken as reported in that table, and D and trimming were inferred from the DNA itself. Among about 230,000 clones listed, 75% to 90% were seen once. The clonotype was recovered from a woman between 65 and 79 years old with active or convalescent COVID-19. The sequenced sample consisted of peripheral blood.

The DNA of the CDR3 is TGTGCCAGCAGCTTCGGGACTACCAATTACAATGAGCAGTTCTTC. Translated, it gives CASSFGTTNYNEQFF. The V call is TRBV5-8, the J call TRBJ2-1; 7 bases fit TRBD2. The germline gives CDR1 SGHTS, CDR2 YDEGEE. The J segment lost 4 bases and the V segment lost 2 bases, leaving 6 bases of the junction unmatched. This CDR3 comprises 15 residues.